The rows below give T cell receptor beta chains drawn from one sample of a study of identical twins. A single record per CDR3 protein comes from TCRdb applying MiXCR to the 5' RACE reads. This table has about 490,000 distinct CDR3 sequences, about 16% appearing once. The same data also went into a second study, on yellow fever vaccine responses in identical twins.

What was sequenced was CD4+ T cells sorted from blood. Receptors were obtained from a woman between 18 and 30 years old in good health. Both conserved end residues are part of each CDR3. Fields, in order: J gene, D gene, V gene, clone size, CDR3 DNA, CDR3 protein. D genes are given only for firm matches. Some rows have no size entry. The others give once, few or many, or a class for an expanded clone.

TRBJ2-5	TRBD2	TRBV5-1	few	TGCGCCAGCAGCTCTAACGGACTAGCGGGCGAGACCCAGTACTTC	CASSSNGLAGETQYF
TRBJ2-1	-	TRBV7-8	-	TGTGCCAGCAGCTTAGGCGGCAGTCTCGCCATCTACAATGAGCAGTTCTTC	CASSLGGSLAIYNEQFF
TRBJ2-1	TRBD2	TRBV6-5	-	TGTGCCAGCAGTTACGGGGGACTAGTAAGGTACAATGAGCAGTTCTTC	CASSYGGLVRYNEQFF
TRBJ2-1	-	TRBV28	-	TGTGCCAGCAGTCACGGTTCCTACAATGAGCAGTTCTTC	CASSHGSYNEQFF
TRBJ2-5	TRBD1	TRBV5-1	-	TGCGCCAGCAGCTTTGAGGGGGCAGAGACCCAGTACTTC	CASSFEGAETQYF
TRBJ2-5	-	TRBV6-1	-	TGTGCCAGCACCGGACAGCGCCGGGGGGAGACCCAGTACTTC	CASTGQRRGETQYF
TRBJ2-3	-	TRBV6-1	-	TGTGCCAGCAGGGACGGACTATTCACAGATACGCAGTATTTT	CASRDGLFTDTQYF
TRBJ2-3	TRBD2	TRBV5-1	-	TGCGCCAGCAGCTTGGGAATGGCGGGAGGCCCACGGGATACGCAGTATTTT	CASSLGMAGGPRDTQYF
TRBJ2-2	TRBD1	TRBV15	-	TGTGCCACCAGCGGGGGACAGTCTTTCACCGGGGAGCTGTTTTTT	CATSGGQSFTGELFF
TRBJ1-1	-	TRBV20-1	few	TGCAGTGCACACATCCCTGGGGACACTGAAGCTTTCTTT	CSAHIPGDTEAFF
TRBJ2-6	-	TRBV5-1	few	TGCGCCAGCAGCACGTCCTGGTTAGGGGCCAACGTCCTGACTTTC	CASSTSWLGANVLTF
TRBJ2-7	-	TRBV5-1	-	TGCGCCAGCAGCCTAGAGCCGGGGGCCCTTGGCTACGAGCAGTACTTC	CASSLEPGALGYEQYF
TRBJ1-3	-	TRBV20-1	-	TGCAGTGCTAGAGATTGGACTTCTACTGGAAACACCATATATTTT	CSARDWTSTGNTIYF
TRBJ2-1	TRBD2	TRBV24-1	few	TGTGCCACCTACGGGACTAGCGGGGGTAGCAATGAGCAGTTCTTC	CATYGTSGGSNEQFF
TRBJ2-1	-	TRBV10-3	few	TGTGCCATCAAGGACAGCTACAATGAGCAGTTCTTC	CAIKDSYNEQFF
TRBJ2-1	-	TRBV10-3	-	TGTGCCATCAGTGGAGGTCAGGGATATGAGCAGTTCTTC	CAISGGQGYEQFF
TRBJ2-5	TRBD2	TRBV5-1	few	TGCGCCAGCAGCTGGGGGACTAGCGGAAGCCAAGAGACCCAGTACTTC	CASSWGTSGSQETQYF
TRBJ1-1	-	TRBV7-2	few	TGTGCCAGCAGCTCTTGGGCGAACACTGAAGCTTTCTTT	CASSSWANTEAFF
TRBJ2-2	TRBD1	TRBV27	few	TGTGCCAGCAGGGGACAGGTCTTAACCGGGGAGCTGTTTTTT	CASRGQVLTGELFF
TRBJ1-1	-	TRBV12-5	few	TGTGCTAGTGCCCCACGACCGGCCACTGAAGCTTTCTTT	CASAPRPATEAFF
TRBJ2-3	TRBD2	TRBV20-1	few	TGCAGTGCACCGGGGACTAGCGTTACGCAGTATTTT	CSAPGTSVTQYF
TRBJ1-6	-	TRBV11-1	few	TGTGCCAGCAGCTTAGGTCGACCAGGGTTGAGTTTGAATTCACCCCTCCACTTT	CASSLGRPGLSLNSPLHF
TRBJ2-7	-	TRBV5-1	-	TGCGCCAGCAGCTTAGACGGGCTAACCTACGAGCAGTACTTC	CASSLDGLTYEQYF
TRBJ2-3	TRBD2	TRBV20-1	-	TGCAGTGCTCCCCGGAGCGGGGGGCACGATACGCAGTATTTT	CSAPRSGGHDTQYF
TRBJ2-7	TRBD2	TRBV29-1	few	TGCAGCTTTCGACTAGCGGGAAGGGACGAGCAGTACTTC	CSFRLAGRDEQYF
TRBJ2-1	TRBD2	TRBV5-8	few	TGTGCCAGCAGCCGGGAGACTAGCGGGATCTACAATGAGCAGTTCTTC	CASSRETSGIYNEQFF
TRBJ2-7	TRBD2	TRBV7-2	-	TGTGCCAGCAGCTTAGAGAGCGGGAGTTTCCACGAGCAGTACTTC	CASSLESGSFHEQYF
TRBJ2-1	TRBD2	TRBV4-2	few	TGTGCCAGCAGCCGAATAGGACTAGCGGGAGATAGCTCCTACAATGAGCAGTTCTTC	CASSRIGLAGDSSYNEQFF
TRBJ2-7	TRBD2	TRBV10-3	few	TGTGCCATCAGTGGGGGACTAGAAATCTACGAGCAGTACTTC	CAISGGLEIYEQYF
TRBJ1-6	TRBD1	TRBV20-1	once	TGCAGTGCTAAACAGGGGTATAATTCACCCCTCCACTTT	CSAKQGYNSPLHF
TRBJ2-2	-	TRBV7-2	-	TGTGCCAGCAGAGCACAGAACACCGGGGAGCTGTTTTTT	CASRAQNTGELFF
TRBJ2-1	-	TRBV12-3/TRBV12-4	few	TGTGCCAGCACCCTCATGGGAGGGGGGGCACGGGGTGAGCAGTTCTTC	CASTLMGGGARGEQFF
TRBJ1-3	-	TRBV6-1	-	TGTGCCAGCAACCCTCAAGTTTCTGGAAACACCATATATTTT	CASNPQVSGNTIYF
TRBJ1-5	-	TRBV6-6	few	TGTGCCAGCAGATTCGACGGGAATCAGCCCCAGCATTTT	CASRFDGNQPQHF
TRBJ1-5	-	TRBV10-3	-	TGTGCCTCCCGGGGGGACTTCAATCAGCCCCAGCATTTT	CASRGDFNQPQHF
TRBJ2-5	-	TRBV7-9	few	TGTGCCAGCAGCTACCCTCTCCAGTACTTC	CASSYPLQYF
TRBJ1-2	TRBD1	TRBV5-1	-	TGCGCCAGCAGCTTGGTGGCAGGGGGCGCTTCCTATGGCTACACCTTC	CASSLVAGGASYGYTF
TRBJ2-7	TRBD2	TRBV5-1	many	TGCGCCAGCAGCTTGGCTTTAGCGGCGGGAGAGGCCTACGAGCAGTACTTC	CASSLALAAGEAYEQYF
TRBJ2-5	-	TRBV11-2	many	TGTGCCAGCAGCTTAGATCTCGGGGGCTGGGAGACCCAGTACTTC	CASSLDLGGWETQYF
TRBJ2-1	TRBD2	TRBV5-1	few	TGCGCCAGCAGCGACCTAGCGGGGCATGAGCAGTTCTTC	CASSDLAGHEQFF
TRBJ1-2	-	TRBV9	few	TGTGCCAGCAGCGTAGGTCACCGGGGGAACTATGGCTACACCTTC	CASSVGHRGNYGYTF
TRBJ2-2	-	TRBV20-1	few	TGCAGTGCCGAAGCGGGCCGGAACACCGGGGAGCTGTTTTTT	CSAEAGRNTGELFF
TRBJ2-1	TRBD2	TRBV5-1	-	TGCGCCAGCAGCGATGGCGGGGGGACTACCTACAATGAGCAGTTCTTC	CASSDGGGTTYNEQFF